The 25 T cell receptor beta chains reported below all come from one sample, sequenced in a study of blood T cell repertoires in COVID-19. Method: immunoSEQ multiplex PCR; TCRdb's copy keeps in-frame clones and lacks some. The sample holds roughly 230,000 clones, 75% to 90% seen once. The sequenced sample was peripheral blood. The receptors shown here come from a man in his forties with acute or convalescent COVID-19.

V usage is TRBV24-1 and J usage is TRBJ2-5; TRBD1 agrees at 10 bases. This CDR3 is 16 amino acids long. The V gene end was trimmed by 4 bases and the J gene end by 5 bases; junction bases not matched to a gene: 9. CDR1 is KGHDR, CDR2 SFDVKD, per germline. CDR3 sequence: CATSDPRDRGSETQYF. CDR3 in DNA: TGTGCCACCAGTGACCCTCGGGACAGGGGCTCGGAGACCCAGTACTTC.

This clone was picked up a small number of times. The chain carries TRBV30 and TRBJ1-5; TRBD1 agrees at 8 bases. Germline-derived CDR1 and CDR2 are GTSNPN and SVGIG (reference sequence). V trimming: 4 bases; J trimming: 1 base; junction bases outside the gene matches: 3. The CDR3 length is 14 residues. The CDR3 DNA reads TGTGCCTGGAACCGGGACAGGAGCAATCAGCCCCAGCATTTT. Protein sequence: CAWNRDRSNQPQHF.

The table lists this clone with a count of one. The genes are TRBV5-1 and TRBJ2-5; 8 bases are a match to TRBD1. There are 15 residues in the CDR3. Germline CDR1 reads SGHRS; CDR2 reads YFSETQ. V was pared by 2 bases and J by 2 bases, with 5 bases of the junction left unmatched. The CDR3 protein is CASSLIGTGQETQYF. Here the CDR3 DNA reads TGCGCCAGCAGCTTAATAGGGACAGGACAAGAGACCCAGTACTTC.

The CDR3 reads CASSVTGIGNQPQHF. CDR3 bases: TGCGCCAGCAGCGTGACAGGGATCGGCAATCAGCCCCAGCATTTT. The chain links TRBV5-1 to TRBJ1-5; 7 positions agree with TRBD1. Germline assignment: CDR1 SGHRS and CDR2 YFSETQ. V shed 4 bases and J 2 bases; nucleotides not matched to a gene: 6. The CDR3 is made up of 15 amino acids. Together with reference TRBV5-1 and TRBJ1-5, the CDR3 gives the full variable domain: KAGVTQTPRYLIKTRGQQVTLSCSPISGHRSVSWYQQTPGQGLQFLFEYFSETQRNKGNFPGRFSGRQFSNSRSEMNVSTLELGDSALYLCASSVTGIGNQPQHFGDGTRLSIL.

The chain combines TRBV4-1 with TRBJ1-2, with 9 bases matching TRBD1. The CDR3 spans 14 residues. Per germline, CDR1 MGHRA and CDR2 YSYEKL. With 4 bases clipped from V and 3 bases from J, the junction kept 3 bases outside the gene matches. CDR3 residues: CASSLRTGDYGYTF. In DNA, the CDR3 is TGCGCCAGCAGCCTCCGGACAGGGGACTATGGCTACACCTTC.

The chain employs TRBV18 and TRBJ2-3; 9 bases map to TRBD2. Trimming removed 5 bases from V and 4 bases from J; junction bases left unmatched: 13. The CDR3 is 17 residues long. Germline values: CDR1 KGHSH, CDR2 LQKENI. The CDR3 nucleotides are TGTGCCAGCTCATCAACTCTTAGCGGGAGAGGAGCAGATACGCAGTATTTT. Amino acid sequence: CASSSTLSGRGADTQYF.

The V call is TRBV3-1 (or the pseudogene TRBV3-2), the J call TRBJ2-2; TRBD1 might be the D (5 bases). The germline CDR1 and CDR2 sequences are LGHDT and YNNKEL (reference sequence). This CDR3 is built from 15 residues. Deletions cut 2 bases from V and 5 bases from J, with 12 bases between. The CDR3 reads CASSQYYRSTGELFF. In nucleotides, the CDR3 is TGTGCCAGCAGCCAATACTACAGGTCAACCGGGGAGCTGTTTTTT.

Concerning this clone: This CDR3 is also generated by other DNA sequences in the sample. The J gene is TRBJ1-5, the V gene TRBV7-2; D may be TRBD1 (5 bases). This CDR3 is 14 amino acids long. Per germline, CDR1 SGHTA and CDR2 FQGNSA. The V end was cut by 1 base, the J end by 4 bases, with 8 bases between. As DNA, the CDR3 is TGTGCCAGCAGCTTAGGGGGGGGGAATCAGCCCCAGCATTTT. It is translated as CASSLGGGNQPQHF.

This chain uses TRBV4-2 with TRBJ2-2, with D uncertain. The germline CDR1 and CDR2 sequences are LGHNA and YNFKEQ. CDR3 length: 13 residues. The V end lost 0 bases, the J end lost 8 bases, and 7 bases lay between the germline ends. The CDR3 loop reads CASSQETTGELFF. CDR3 DNA: TGTGCCAGCAGCCAAGAGACGACTGGGGAGCTGTTTTTT.

This clone was detected only a few times. The rearrangement joins TRBV10-2 to TRBJ1-5; D possibly corresponds to TRBD1 (5 bases). The V end was cut by 6 bases, the J end by 0 bases, with 9 bases between. The CDR3 sequence is 14 residues long. Germline CDR1 and CDR2: WSHSY and SAAADI. For the CDR3, the DNA is TGCGCCAGCAGGGCAGGGCATAGCAATCAGCCCCAGCATTTT. It translates to CASRAGHSNQPQHF.

V and J are TRBV5-4 and TRBJ2-2; 8 bases are a match to TRBD1. CDR1 and CDR2 (germline): SGHNT, YYREEE (reference sequence). There are 15 residues in the CDR3. Trimming at V came to 1 base and at J to 7 bases, leaving 6 bases not matched to a gene. The CDR3 nucleotides read TGTGCCAGCAGCTTGTTGGACAGGGAAGGCGGGGAGCTGTTTTTT. It specifies CASSLLDREGGELFF. Full variable domain (rest looked up from reference TRBV5-4 and TRBJ2-2): ETGVTQSPTHLIKTRGQQVTLRCSSQSGHNTVSWYQQALGQGPQFIFQYYREEENGRGNFPPRFSGLQFPNYSSELNVNALELDDSALYLCASSLLDREGGELFFGEGSRLTVL.

The chain employs TRBV18 and TRBJ2-7; possible D gene TRBD2, 6 bases. V was cut by 3 bases and J by 7 bases, with 13 bases left in between. This CDR3 has 13 amino acids. Germline V gives CDR1 KGHSH, CDR2 LQKENI. For the CDR3, the DNA is TGTGCCAGCTCACCGGGGAGGTCGAGGGAGCAGTACTTC. It is translated as CASSPGRSREQYF.

This clone was recorded only once. The rearrangement links TRBV29-1 to TRBJ2-3; a possible D gene is TRBD1 (5 bases). V was cut by 0 bases and J by 0 bases, with 7 bases left in between. From germline, CDR1 is SQVTM and CDR2 ANQGSEA. The CDR3 consists of 14 residues. The CDR3 DNA follows: TGCAGCGTTGAAGATTCAGGGAGCACAGATACGCAGTATTTT. Translation gives CSVEDSGSTDTQYF.

The chain joins TRBV10-3 to TRBJ2-7, with 10 bases that match TRBD1. Germline V gene data show CDR1 as ENHRY and CDR2 as SYGVKD. V dropped 2 bases and J dropped 7; count of bases not matched to a gene: 8. The CDR3 consists of 15 residues. The CDR3, as DNA: TGTGCCATCAGTGAGGCGGGACAGGGGATCGGTGAGCAGTACTTC. It codes for CAISEAGQGIGEQYF.

This rearrangement joins TRBV6-5 to TRBJ2-7; 8 bases map to TRBD1. CDR1 is MNHEY and CDR2 is SVGAGI in the germline V gene. After removal of 8 bases from V and 1 base from J, the junction contained 4 bases not matched to a gene. This CDR3 region has 13 residues. The CDR3 loop is CASGRDRSYEQYF. The CDR3, as DNA: TGTGCCAGCGGACGGGACAGGTCCTACGAGCAGTACTTC.

The chain uses TRBV6-4 and TRBJ2-5; 11 positions agree with TRBD2. After removal of 6 bases from V and 6 bases from J, the junction contained 18 bases not matched to a gene. CDR1 MRHNA and CDR2 SNTAGT come from the germline V gene. The CDR3 runs to 18 residues. CDR3: CASRTTPGTSGSEKTQYF. CDR3 sequence (DNA): TGTGCCAGCAGAACAACCCCGGGAACTAGCGGGAGTGAAAAGACCCAGTACTTC.

The chain employs TRBV9 and TRBJ2-1; TRBD2 matches at 7 bases. The CDR3 is made up of 14 amino acids. V was clipped by 0 bases and J by 9 bases; unmatched bases: 6. CDR1 and CDR2 from the germline V gene are SGDLS and YYNGEE. The CDR3: CASSVATGRGEQFF. Written as DNA, the CDR3 is TGTGCCAGCAGCGTAGCTACGGGGAGGGGTGAGCAGTTCTTC.

V and J are TRBV2 and TRBJ2-7; TRBD1 is a possible D gene (7 bases). This CDR3 has 14 residues. V was pared by 8 bases and J by 4 bases, with 18 bases between. Germline-derived CDR1 and CDR2 are SNHLY and FYNNEI. The CDR3 nucleotides read TGTGCCAGCGCAAAGTCCAGGGGGGATTACGAGCAGTACTTC. Translated, it gives CASAKSRGDYEQYF.

This chain links TRBV30 with TRBJ1-1; TRBD1 agrees at 10 bases. CDR1 is GTSNPN and CDR2 is SVGIG in the germline V gene (reference sequence). The CDR3 totals 15 residues. After removal of 5 bases from V and 1 base from J, the junction contained 7 bases not matched to a gene. The CDR3, as DNA: TGTGCCTGGGCAGGACAGGGGGGGCCGAACACTGAAGCTTTCTTT. Its translation: CAWAGQGGPNTEAFF.

DNA of the CDR3: TGTGCCAGCAGCCCCGACTTAGGAGGGAGAGAAGCTTTCTTT. It translates to CASSPDLGGREAFF. V gene TRBV5-6 combines with J gene TRBJ1-1, with D unresolved. Trimming removed 4 bases from V and 8 bases from J, with 18 bases in between. Germline V gives CDR1 SGHDT, CDR2 YYEEEE. CDR3 length: 14 residues.

V gene TRBV5-4 combines with J gene TRBJ1-1, with a weak D call TRBD1 (6 bases). CDR3 length equals 15 residues. Germline CDR1 SGHNT, CDR2 YYREEE (reference sequence). V was cut by 4 bases and J by 1 base, with 14 bases left in between. Here the CDR3 DNA reads TGTGCCAGCAGCAACCCAGGGGATTGGAACACTGAAGCTTTCTTT. Its translation: CASSNPGDWNTEAFF.

The chain carries TRBV5-1 and TRBJ1-2; 7 bases agree with TRBD1. Germline lookup yields CDR1 SGHRS and CDR2 YFSETQ. V trimming: 5 bases; J trimming: 8 bases; junction bases outside the gene matches: 6. The CDR3 contains 12 residues. CDR3 nucleotide sequence: TGCGCCAGCAGTTACAGGGGTGCCGGCTACACCTTC. Translated: CASSYRGAGYTF. Full variable domain (rest looked up from reference TRBV5-1 and TRBJ1-2): KAGVTQTPRYLIKTRGQQVTLSCSPISGHRSVSWYQQTPGQGLQFLFEYFSETQRNKGNFPGRFSGRQFSNSRSEMNVSTLELGDSALYLCASSYRGAGYTFGSGTRLTVV.

The rearrangement joins TRBV9 to TRBJ2-1, with TRBD2 matching 9 bases. With V trimmed by 0 bases and J by 7 bases, 5 bases remained unmatched. Germline-derived CDR1 and CDR2 are SGDLS and YYNGEE. The CDR3 totals 15 residues. The CDR3: CASSVGASGKNEQFF. In DNA form, the CDR3 reads TGTGCCAGCAGCGTAGGCGCTAGCGGGAAAAATGAGCAGTTCTTC.

This chain uses TRBV5-4 with TRBJ2-1; 11 nucleotides line up with TRBD2. J gave up 0 bases and V 2 bases, and 4 bases lay outside the gene matches. In germline, CDR1 is SGHNT, CDR2 YYREEE (reference sequence). The CDR3 sequence is 17 residues long. The CDR3 reads CASSLTSGSVSYNEQFF. The CDR3 nucleotides read TGTGCCAGCAGCTTAACTAGCGGGAGCGTCTCCTACAATGAGCAGTTCTTC.

The J gene is TRBJ2-2, the V gene TRBV7-9, with 10 nucleotides matching TRBD2. Germline V lookup: CDR1 SEHNR, CDR2 FQNEAQ (reference sequence). J gave up 1 base and V 3 bases, and 2 bases lay outside the gene matches. There are 16 residues in the CDR3. CDR3 bases: TGTGCCAGCAGCTTTCGGACTAGCGGGAACACCGGGGAGCTGTTTTTT. Translation gives CASSFRTSGNTGELFF.